A single count supports the clone carrying this T cell receptor beta chain. The treatment denotes: randomized to nivolumab then ipilimumab (arm A) or the reverse (arm B). DNA-damaging chemotherapy had not been given to any patient beforehand. From thawed PBMCs, live CD3+CD8+ cells negative for CD19 and CD56 were sorted. Assay: immunoSEQ multiplex PCR; the TCRdb copy retains only in-frame clones and omits some. The table lists approximately 23,000 clones, 80% to 85% of them singletons, with around 27% in the top ten. The data were obtained in a study of sequential checkpoint blockade in melanoma. Whole-study context: First-line arms were nivolumab then ipilimumab, or the reverse, randomized 1:1.

V gave up 0 bases and J gave up 13 bases, with 8 bases separating them. Per germline, CDR1 SGDLS and CDR2 YYNGEE. The CDR3 spans 12 residues. The sequence was collected from a human donor with melanoma. The chain links TRBV9 to TRBJ1-6, with D perhaps matching TRBD1 (5 bases). The sequencing here drew on CD8+ T cells sorted from blood (inferred from file names), taken from a patient given nivolumab and ipilimumab in sequence. CDR3 coding DNA: TGTGCCAGCAGCGTAGACAGGAACCCCCTCCACTTT. Protein sequence: CASSVDRNPLHF.